A single sample gave rise to the 4 T cell receptor beta chains below, sequenced in a study of OX40 agonist ivuxolimab in advanced cancers. The repertoire was sequenced with immunoSEQ multiplex PCR; TCRdb's copy has only in-frame clones and lacks some. The sample includes 55,000 to 70,000 clones, roughly 81% of them seen just once. The specimen comprised CD4+ or CD8+ T cells sorted from blood, sampled in a trial of the OX40 agonist ivuxolimab. The receptor source for this set is an adult with an advanced solid tumor such as melanoma, head and neck, liver or kidney cancer.

The count of this clone is one. The rearrangement uses TRBV6-5 and TRBJ2-6; a weak D match, TRBD1 (6 bases). V gave up 4 bases and J gave up 3 bases, with 13 bases separating them. Germline CDR1 is MNHEY and CDR2 is SVGAGI. There are 16 residues in the CDR3. In DNA, the CDR3 is TGTGCCAGCAGTTCTGGACAGTTTGATGGGGCCAACGTCCTGACTTTC. It encodes CASSSGQFDGANVLTF.

The chain joins TRBV19 to TRBJ1-2; 11 bases map to TRBD1. The CDR3 is 14 amino acids. J gave up 7 bases and V 7 bases, and 8 bases lay outside the gene matches. CDR1 is LNHDA, CDR2 SQIVND, per germline (reference sequence). CDR3 amino acids: CASKIGQGAGGYTF. In DNA, the CDR3 is TGTGCCAGTAAAATCGGACAGGGGGCCGGTGGCTACACCTTC.

By share of the sample, this clone is medium-sized. V is TRBV7-9 and J is TRBJ2-7; no reliable D call. Looked up from germline, CDR1 is SEHNR and CDR2 is FQNEAQ (reference sequence). CDR3 length: 12 amino acids. V gave up 0 bases and J gave up 6 bases, with 6 bases separating them. Here the CDR3 DNA reads TGTGCCAGCAGCTTAGCCGTAGGCGAGCAGTACTTC. Translated, it gives CASSLAVGEQYF.

The rearrangement uses TRBV5-4 and TRBJ2-7, with D perhaps matching TRBD1 or TRBD2 (8 bases each). The CDR3 has 15 residues. Germline V CDR1 and CDR2: SGHNT, YYREEE (reference sequence). The germline V and J ends were trimmed by 1 base and 6 bases, with 17 bases remaining between them. CDR3 in amino acids: CASSLQGAGGSEQYF. The DNA for the CDR3 is TGTGCCAGCAGCTTGCAGGGGGCGGGAGGCTCCGAGCAGTACTTC.